This T cell receptor beta chain stems from a study of T-cell memory formation after mild COVID-19. Points on this clonotype: Its specificity is unknown.

V was trimmed by 7 bases and J by 4 bases, leaving 20 bases between them. CDR1 is SQVTM and CDR2 is ANQGSEA in the germline V gene. The CDR3 covers 14 residues. Study-wide results and caveats: Some responding clones appeared in pre-infection memory, suggesting cross-reactive memory joined. Whether second-wave clones peaking at day 37 were SARS-CoV-2 specific went unconfirmed.

TCRdb fed the 5' RACE reads into MiXCR, producing one record per CDR3 protein. There are about 250,000 distinct CDR3 sequences in the sample; 15% occur only once, and 2% to 2.5% lies in the top ten. This chain connects TRBV29-1 to TRBJ2-7; D not resolved. The specimen sequenced was PBMCs or a T cell subset sorted from them (not recorded which). The receptor comes from an adult woman who had mild COVID-19 (a few samples of this study predate the infection). Cell type and time point are not known. CDR3 DNA sequence: TGCAGCGCCGCGTCTTGGACCGACCATTACGAGCAGTACTTC. Translated, it gives CSAASWTDHYEQYF.